The 25 T cell receptor beta chains in this list originate from one sample, sequenced in a study of identical twins. TCRdb redid the calling of the 5' RACE reads with MiXCR, one entry per CDR3 protein. The profile covers approximately 700,000 distinct CDR3 sequences, with approximately 18% appearing a single time and approximately 14% taken by the ten largest. Separately, the same data were catalogued under a study of T cells expressing NK-cell markers.

Material for sequencing was PBMCs. The source of these receptors is a woman between 18 and 29 years old in good health.

This clonotype was seen a few times. The chain carries TRBV5-8 and TRBJ2-5, with 9 positions matching TRBD1. Trimming removed 0 bases from V and 1 base from J; junction bases left unmatched: 1. The CDR3 runs 15 residues. Germline V CDR1 and CDR2: SGHTS, YDEGEE. The CDR3 is CASSLGTGVQETQYF. CDR3 DNA sequence: TGTGCCAGCAGCTTGGGGACAGGGGTCCAAGAGACCCAGTACTTC.

This clonotype has a count of ten or more. The chain employs TRBV6-5 and TRBJ2-5, with D tentatively TRBD1 (5 bases). Trimming stripped 2 bases from V and 5 bases from J, with 12 bases between. The CDR3 is 14 residues long. From germline, CDR1 is MNHEY and CDR2 SVGAGI. The CDR3 DNA reads TGTGCCAGCAGTTACAGGGTATCAGGGGAGACCCAGTACTTC. This translates into CASSYRVSGETQYF.

This chain joins TRBV6-1 and TRBJ2-1; 7 nucleotides align to TRBD2. With V trimmed by 6 bases and J by 9 bases, 14 bases remained unmatched. The CDR3 is 15 amino acids. From germline, CDR1 is MNHNS and CDR2 SASEGT. CDR3 coding DNA: TGTGCCAGCAGAACACCCGGGACTAAGTCCGGTGAGCAGTTCTTC. Its translation: CASRTPGTKSGEQFF.

This clonotype was picked up one time. This chain links TRBV4-2 with TRBJ2-5, with unresolved D. From germline, CDR1 is LGHNA and CDR2 YNFKEQ. Trimming shortened V by 1 base and J by 2 bases, and 11 bases separated the two germline ends. The CDR3 loop spans 15 amino acids. The CDR3 region has the DNA TGTGCCAGCAGCCAAGGGTCCAGCAGGCAAGAGACCCAGTACTTC. It translates to CASSQGSSRQETQYF.

The chain is built from TRBV5-1 and TRBJ2-1; D possibly corresponds to TRBD2 (7 bases). Trimming shortened V by 4 bases and J by 7 bases, and 15 bases separated the two germline ends. CDR1 is SGHRS and CDR2 is YFSETQ in the germline V gene. This CDR3 is built from 14 residues. CDR3 residues: CASSAGGAGNEQFF. The CDR3 nucleotides are TGCGCCAGCAGCGCTGGGGGGGCCGGAAATGAGCAGTTCTTC.

This clonotype has only a few counts. This chain uses TRBV5-1 with TRBJ2-1, with D tentatively TRBD2 (6 bases). CDR3 length: 15 residues. Deletions cut 3 bases from V and 7 bases from J, with 17 bases between. CDR1 and CDR2 (germline): SGHRS, YFSETQ. CDR3 loop: CASSSGDSSGNEQFF. The CDR3 nucleotides read TGCGCCAGCAGCTCCGGGGACTCCAGTGGAAATGAGCAGTTCTTC.

In its sample, this clonotype was seen a few times. The chain links TRBV7-9 to TRBJ2-5; D is possibly TRBD2 (5 bases). The germline V gene encodes CDR1 SEHNR and CDR2 FQNEAQ (reference sequence). The CDR3 loop spans 15 amino acids. V lost 5 bases and J lost 4, with 17 bases in between. This CDR3 reads CASSRGGLPRETQYF. CDR3 in DNA: TGTGCCAGCAGCCGAGGCGGACTCCCTCGAGAGACCCAGTACTTC.

The V call is TRBV4-1, the J call TRBJ1-5, with a tentative D call TRBD1 (6 bases). The CDR3 covers 19 residues. From germline, CDR1 is MGHRA and CDR2 YSYEKL. V was pared by 1 base and J by 3 bases, with 22 bases between. The CDR3 sequence is CASSQVGPSLAGDNQPQHF. The CDR3 DNA follows: TGCGCCAGCAGCCAAGTCGGCCCCTCTCTGGCAGGGGACAATCAGCCCCAGCATTTT.

This chain uses TRBV28 with TRBJ2-1; 8 bases agree with TRBD2. Germline CDR1 reads MDHEN; CDR2 reads SYDVKM. Unmatched junction bases numbered 6, after V lost 5 bases and J lost 6 bases. CDR3 length: 14 residues. In DNA form, the CDR3 reads TGTGCCAGCAGTAGAGGGACTAGGGGCAATGAGCAGTTCTTC. This encodes CASSRGTRGNEQFF.

The V and J genes are TRBV6-4 and TRBJ2-3; perhaps TRBD2 as D (6 bases). Germline assignment: CDR1 MRHNA and CDR2 SNTAGT. The CDR3 contains 12 residues. Trimming pared 2 bases from V and 8 bases from J, leaving 8 bases between. CDR3 in DNA: TGTGCCAGCAGTGACGGAGGGCCTACGCAGTATTTT. Its translation is CASSDGGPTQYF.

This clonotype was observed a few times. This chain uses TRBV10-3 with TRBJ2-6; D assignment may be TRBD1 or TRBD2 (5 bases each). Trimming cost V 10 bases and J 8 bases, with 15 bases left between them. The CDR3 has 13 amino acids. Germline V gene data show CDR1 as ENHRY and CDR2 as SYGVKD. DNA for the CDR3: TGTGCCACCTCCCCAGGGAGTACCAACGTCCTGACTTTC. It yields the protein CATSPGSTNVLTF.

This clonotype turned up a few times. The CDR3 here is CASSSRLAGVWNEQFF. DNA of the CDR3: TGTGCCAGCAGCTCCCGTCTTGCGGGAGTGTGGAATGAGCAGTTCTTC. This sequence joins TRBV7-9 and TRBJ2-1; 7 nucleotides agree with TRBD2. V was pared by 4 bases and J by 7 bases, with 13 bases of the junction left unmatched. Germline V gene sequence: CDR1 SEHNR, CDR2 FQNEAQ (reference sequence). There are 16 residues in the CDR3.

This chain uses TRBV7-9 with TRBJ1-1; 7 bases match TRBD1. V trimming: 2 bases; J trimming: 5 bases; junction bases outside the gene matches: 8. The CDR3 spans 15 residues. CDR1 is SEHNR and CDR2 is FQNEAQ in the germline V gene (reference sequence). As DNA, the CDR3 is TGTGCCAGCAGCTTACCCGAACAGGGGTGGACTGAAGCTTTCTTT. Translation gives CASSLPEQGWTEAFF. The whole variable domain, remainder taken from reference TRBV7-9 and TRBJ1-1, is DTGVSQNPRHKITKRGQNVTFRCDPISEHNRLYWYRQTLGQGPEFLTYFQNEAQLEKSRLLSDRFSAERPKGSFSTLEIQRTEQGDSAMYLCASSLPEQGWTEAFFGQGTRLTVV.

The genes are TRBV14 and TRBJ2-1, with TRBD2 matching 7 bases. The CDR3 consists of 16 residues. The trim removed 4 bases at V and 4 bases at J, leaving 10 bases unmatched. Germline V gene sequence: CDR1 SGHDN, CDR2 FVKESK. The CDR3 sequence: CASSRLGRSVYNEQFF. In nucleotides, the CDR3 is TGTGCCAGCAGCCGCCTCGGGAGGTCGGTTTACAATGAGCAGTTCTTC.

This CDR3 is CASSSSLGSYEQYF. CDR3 DNA: TGTGCCAGCAGTTCCTCCCTCGGATCCTACGAGCAGTACTTC. The chain carries TRBV12-3 or TRBV12-4 and TRBJ2-7, with D unresolved. CDR3 size: 14 residues. V lost 4 bases, J lost 1 base, and 11 bases lay in between.

This clonotype has more than one count but fewer than ten. The chain links TRBV12-3 or TRBV12-4 to TRBJ2-7; possible D gene TRBD1, 5 bases. V dropped 3 bases and J dropped 3 bases, with 9 bases sitting between them. The CDR3 loop spans 13 amino acids. The CDR3 spells CASSFIGDYEQYF. CDR3 DNA: TGTGCCAGCAGTTTTATAGGGGACTACGAGCAGTACTTC.

A few counts support this clonotype. The V gene is TRBV10-1, the J gene TRBJ2-7, with D unresolved. Germline values: CDR1 WNHNN, CDR2 SYGVQD (reference sequence). The CDR3 runs to 13 residues. Trimming pared 3 bases from V and 6 bases from J, leaving 12 bases between. The CDR3 protein is CASSETEPGEQYF. The DNA of the CDR3 is TGCGCCAGCAGTGAAACTGAGCCTGGCGAGCAGTACTTC.

This clonotype was detected a few times. The V call is TRBV20-1, the J call TRBJ2-1; no clear D. The CDR3 sequence is 14 residues long. The germline CDR1 and CDR2 sequences are DFQATT and SNEGSKA (reference sequence). Trimming took 3 bases from V and 3 from J, leaving 12 bases between them. The CDR3 reads CSARGSRVYNEQFF. The CDR3 region has the DNA TGCAGTGCTAGGGGTAGTCGGGTCTACAATGAGCAGTTCTTC.

The genes are TRBV6-5 and TRBJ2-5; D is undetermined. V gave up 2 bases and J gave up 1 base, with 11 bases separating them. Germline values: CDR1 MNHEY, CDR2 SVGAGI. This CDR3 spans 15 amino acids. The CDR3 region is CASSYGPPPQETQYF. In DNA, the CDR3 is TGTGCCAGCAGTTACGGGCCCCCCCCCCAAGAGACCCAGTACTTC.

The rearrangement joins TRBV6-2 or TRBV6-3 to TRBJ2-5; D perhaps matches TRBD1 (5 bases). Deletions cut 5 bases from V and 2 bases from J, with 18 bases between. The germline gives CDR1 MNHEY, CDR2 SVGEGT. The CDR3 sequence is 16 residues long. CDR3 protein: CASSRTASRTQETQYF. CDR3 coding DNA: TGTGCCAGCAGTCGCACAGCGTCCAGGACACAAGAGACCCAGTACTTC.

The chain carries TRBV20-1 and TRBJ2-1; tentative D call: TRBD2 (6 bases). From germline, CDR1 is DFQATT and CDR2 SNEGSKA (reference sequence). The V and J ends lost 0 bases and 7 bases respectively, with 13 bases between them. The CDR3 runs 14 residues. CDR3 in amino acids: CSARDLGEVNEQFF. CDR3 nucleotides: TGCAGTGCTAGAGATCTCGGGGAGGTGAATGAGCAGTTCTTC.

This clonotype has ten or more counts. The V gene is TRBV6-1, the J gene TRBJ2-2; D perhaps matches TRBD2 (5 bases). Trimming cost V 6 bases and J 1 base, with 9 bases left between them. Germline CDR1 is MNHNS and CDR2 is SASEGT. The CDR3 consists of 14 residues. CDR3 nucleotides: TGTGCCAGCAGCCCGGGAAAGAACACCGGGGAGCTGTTTTTT. The encoded protein is CASSPGKNTGELFF.

The chain has TRBV19 and TRBJ2-2, with 9 bases lining up with TRBD2. CDR1 is LNHDA, CDR2 SQIVND, per germline (reference sequence). The CDR3 runs 14 residues. Unmatched junction bases numbered 6, after V lost 8 bases and J lost 5 bases. The CDR3 bases are TGTGCCAGTTCCGGGACTAGCAGAACCGGGGAGCTGTTTTTT. Translated, it gives CASSGTSRTGELFF.

This clonotype was counted between two and nine times. V and J are TRBV20-1 and TRBJ2-3; 8 bases align to TRBD2. The CDR3 has 13 amino acids. CDR1 is DFQATT, CDR2 SNEGSKA, per germline (reference sequence). The J segment lost 7 bases and the V segment lost 3 bases, leaving 6 bases of the junction unmatched. DNA for the CDR3: TGCAGTGCTAGTTTGGGCGGGGGGTATACGCAGTATTTT. Residues: CSASLGGGYTQYF.

The chain joins TRBV30 to TRBJ2-7; maybe TRBD2 (5 bases). The CDR3 loop spans 13 amino acids. CDR1 and CDR2 from the germline V gene are GTSNPN and SVGIG (reference sequence). Trimming pared 6 bases from V and 0 bases from J, leaving 12 bases between. CDR3 residues: CACRLPSSYEQYF. DNA for the CDR3: TGTGCCTGTCGACTACCGTCCTCCTACGAGCAGTACTTC. The full variable domain, completed using reference TRBV30 and TRBJ2-7, is SQTIHQWPATLVQPVGSPLSLECTVEGTSNPNLYWYRQAAGRGLQLLFYSVGIGQISSEVPQNLSASRPQDRQFILSSKKLLLSDSGFYLCACRLPSSYEQYFGPGTRLTVT.